This T cell receptor (beta chain) stems from a study of OX40 agonist ivuxolimab in advanced cancers. Study summary: While on treatment, patients had intravenous ivuxolimab at 0.01 to 10 mg/kg every 2 weeks. Findings of the study overall: The study did not work out the antigen specificity of the expanded peripheral T cells.

Remarks on this clone: Antigen specificity is unknown.

V was trimmed by 5 bases and J by 6 bases, leaving 12 bases between them. The CDR3 loop spans 13 amino acids. CDR1 SGHNT and CDR2 YENEEA come from the germline V gene. Libraries were prepared by immunoSEQ multiplex PCR; TCRdb keeps only in-frame clonotypes and omits some of them. Among 45,000 to 60,000 clones listed, under 90% were seen once. V and J are TRBV11-3 and TRBJ2-3; D is uncertain. The source material was CD4+ or CD8+ T cells sorted from blood, sampled in a trial of the OX40 agonist ivuxolimab. This TCR came from an adult with an advanced solid tumor such as melanoma, head and neck, liver or kidney cancer. This CDR3 reads CASSPLGVDTQYF. DNA for the CDR3: TGTGCCAGCAGCCCCCTCGGAGTGGATACGCAGTATTTT.